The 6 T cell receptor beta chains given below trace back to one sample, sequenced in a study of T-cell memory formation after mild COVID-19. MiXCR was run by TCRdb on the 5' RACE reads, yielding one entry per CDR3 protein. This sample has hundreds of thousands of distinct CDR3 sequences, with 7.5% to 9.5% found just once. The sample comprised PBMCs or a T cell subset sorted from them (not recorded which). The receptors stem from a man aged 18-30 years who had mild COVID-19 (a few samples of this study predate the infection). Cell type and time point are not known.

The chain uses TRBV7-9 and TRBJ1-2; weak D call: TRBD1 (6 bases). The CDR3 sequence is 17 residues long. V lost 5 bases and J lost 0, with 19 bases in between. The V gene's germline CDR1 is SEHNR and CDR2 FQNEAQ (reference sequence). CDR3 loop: CASSAFRDTASNYGYTF. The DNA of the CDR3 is TGTGCCAGCAGCGCCTTCCGGGACACGGCCTCTAACTATGGCTACACCTTC.

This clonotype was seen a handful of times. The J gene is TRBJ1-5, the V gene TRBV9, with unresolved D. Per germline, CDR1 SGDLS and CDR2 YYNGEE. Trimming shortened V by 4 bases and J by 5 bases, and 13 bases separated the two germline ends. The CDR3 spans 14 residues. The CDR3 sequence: CASSPGKGYQPQHF. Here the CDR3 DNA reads TGTGCCAGCAGCCCGGGTAAGGGCTATCAGCCCCAGCATTTT.

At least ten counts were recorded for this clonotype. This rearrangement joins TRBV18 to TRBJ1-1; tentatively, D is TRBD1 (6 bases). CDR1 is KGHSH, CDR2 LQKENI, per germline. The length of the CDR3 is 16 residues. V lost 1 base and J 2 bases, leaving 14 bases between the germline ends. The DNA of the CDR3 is TGTGCCAGCTCACCACAAACAGGGCTGGGTAACACTGAAGCTTTCTTT. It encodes CASSPQTGLGNTEAFF.

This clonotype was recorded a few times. CDR3 sequence reads: CASSLYQNTEAFF. CDR3 bases: TGTGCCAGCAGCTTATACCAGAACACTGAAGCTTTCTTT. The genes are TRBV11-2 and TRBJ1-1; D is ambiguous. The germline gives CDR1 SGHAT, CDR2 FQNNGV. The CDR3 totals 13 residues. V shed 2 bases and J shed 1 base, with 5 bases lying between them. Together with reference TRBV11-2 and TRBJ1-1, the CDR3 gives the full variable domain: EAGVAQSPRYKIIEKRQSVAFWCNPISGHATLYWYQQILGQGPKLLIQFQNNGVVDDSQLPKDRFSAERLKGVDSTLKIQPAKLEDSAVYLCASSLYQNTEAFFGQGTRLTVV.

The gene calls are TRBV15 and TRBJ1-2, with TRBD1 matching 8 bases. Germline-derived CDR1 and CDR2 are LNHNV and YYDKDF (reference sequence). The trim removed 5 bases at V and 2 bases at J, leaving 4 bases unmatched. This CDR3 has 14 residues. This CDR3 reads CATSLRTGNYGYTF. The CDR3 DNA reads TGTGCCACCAGCTTACGGACAGGGAACTATGGCTACACCTTC.

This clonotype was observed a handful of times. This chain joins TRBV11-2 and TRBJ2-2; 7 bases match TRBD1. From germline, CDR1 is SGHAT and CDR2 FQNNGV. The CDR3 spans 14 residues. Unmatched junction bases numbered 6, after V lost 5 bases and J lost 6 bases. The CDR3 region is CASSRQGVAGELFF. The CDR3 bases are TGTGCCAGCAGCAGACAGGGAGTCGCCGGGGAGCTGTTTTTT.